The clone carrying this T cell receptor beta chain was seen only a few times. Its target is unknown. Looked up from germline, CDR1 is GTSNPN and CDR2 is SVGIG (reference sequence). The CDR3 is 13 amino acids. With 0 bases removed from V and 8 bases from J, the gap between germline ends came to 13 bases. This sample is part of a study of blood T cells in healthy people across ages. Study results and caveats: Unsorted PBMCs ruled out conclusive naive versus antigen-experienced comparison. Not knowing donor CMV status may have confounded expanded clonotype changes. The percentage of naive T cells correlated strongly with TCR beta diversity.

Primers used in a second PCR of about 6 to 12 cycles were a sample-barcoded 5' primer and a J-beta primer mix. Each CDR3 protein is one row after TCRdb ran MiXCR on the 5' RACE reads. Of approximately 800,000 distinct CDR3 sequences listed, approximately 65% were seen once; the top ten hold about a quarter. Sequenced material: blood. The genes are TRBV30 and TRBJ1-2; no reliable D call. This TCR derives from a man between 25 and 39 years old in good health. The DNA of the CDR3 is TGTGCCTGGAGTGTCGCGAACGCGGGAGGCTACACCTTC. Protein product: CAWSVANAGGYTF.